Presented here are 25 T cell receptor beta chains from one specimen sequenced in a study of T cells in women clearing cervical HPV infection. Repertoires were generated with immunoSEQ multiplex PCR, while TCRdb's copy carries only in-frame clones and drops some. This sample carries about 33,000 clones, with roughly 3.5% going to the ten biggest clones. Material: blood buffy coat. These receptors were taken from a woman between 18 and 70 years old with a cervical HPV16 infection that either progressed to CIN3+ or cleared (not recorded which).

Regarding this clone: The DNA ends 3 residues before the CDR3 does, and the rest of the CDR3 is filled in from the germline J gene. This chain links TRBV5-5 with TRBJ2-7; a weak D match, TRBD1 (6 bases). With 4 bases removed from V and 4 bases from J, the gap between germline ends came to 15 bases. Germline V lookup: CDR1 SGHKS, CDR2 YYEKEE (reference sequence). The CDR3 sequence is 14 residues long. The sequenced part of the CDR3 DNA is TGTGCCAGCAGCCCGAGACAGGTCTCTTACGAG. It is translated as CASSPRQVSYE. The entire CDR3 sequence reads CASSPRQVSYEQYF.

With respect to this clone: The read gets to within 3 residues of the CDR3 end, and the germline J gene fills in the rest. The chain uses TRBV7-9 and TRBJ1-1; D remains unclear. V lost 0 bases to trimming and J lost 0 bases, with 5 bases between them. The germline gives CDR1 SEHNR, CDR2 FQNEAQ (reference sequence). The CDR3 totals 14 residues. The covered CDR3 bases are TGTGCCAGCAGCTTAGCTCCCGTGAACACTGAA. Its protein is CASSLAPVNTE. The complete CDR3 protein is CASSLAPVNTEAFF.

In regard to this clone: The CDR3 extends 3 residues past the end of the read, so its final part is completed from the germline J gene. The chain has TRBV20-1 and TRBJ1-1; tentatively, D is TRBD1 (5 bases). The CDR3 is 13 residues long. CDR1 and CDR2 (germline): DFQATT, SNEGSKA (reference sequence). Here the CDR3 reads CSARPPFRVEAFF. CDR3 DNA, as far as it was read: TGCAGTGCTAGGCCCCCCTTCAGGGTGGAA.

CDR3 DNA (partial): TGTGCCAGCAGTCCTAGGACAGGGAACACCGGGGAG. It codes for CASSPRTGNTGE. The entire CDR3 reads CASSPRTGNTGELFF. The chain couples TRBV2 to TRBJ2-2, with TRBD1 matching over 7 bases. The CDR3 end is not reached by the read, which stops 3 residues before it; the germline J gene fills it in. The CDR3 has 15 residues. Trimming took 5 bases from V and 1 from J; bases not matched to a gene: 4. The germline V gene has CDR1 SNHLY and CDR2 FYNNEI.

A word on this clone: The DNA ends 3 residues before the CDR3 does, and the rest of the CDR3 is filled in from the germline J gene. V is TRBV29-1 and J is TRBJ2-4; the D is unclear. Trimming stripped 5 bases from V and 6 bases from J, with 20 bases between. Germline V gene data show CDR1 as SQVTM and CDR2 as ANQGSEA. The CDR3 runs 15 residues. CDR3 DNA (partial): TGCAGCGTTACCCTTGACTCGCCCCGGAGAAACATT. This translates into CSVTLDSPRRNI. The CDR3 as a whole reads CSVTLDSPRRNIQYF.

For this clone: The read falls 3 residues short of the CDR3 end, and the missing part is taken from the germline J gene. V and J are TRBV11-3 and TRBJ1-2; 7 positions match TRBD1. V shed 0 bases, J shed 7 bases, and the junction held 5 bases outside the gene matches. The germline CDR1 and CDR2 sequences are SGHNT and YENEEA. The CDR3 totals 14 residues. The CDR3 bases that were read are TGTGCCAGCAGCTTAGATCAACAGGGGACTGGC. Its translation is CASSLDQQGTG. The entire CDR3 is CASSLDQQGTGYTF. The variable domain in full, with the rest retrieved from reference TRBV11-3 and TRBJ1-2, is EAGVVQSPRYKIIEKKQPVAFWCNPISGHNTLYWYLQNLGQGPELLIRYENEEAVDDSQLPKDRFSAERLKGVDSTLKIQPAELGDSAVYLCASSLDQQGTGYTFGSGTRLTVV.

For this clone: Read sequence stops 3 residues before the CDR3 end, and the germline J gene provides the missing end. The chain recombines TRBV7-8 with TRBJ2-7, with TRBD2 identical over 7 bases. Per germline, CDR1 SGHVS and CDR2 FQNEAQ. CDR3 length equals 14 residues. V lost 5 bases, J lost 2 bases, and 6 bases stayed unmatched. The CDR3 loop reads CASSPRAGTYEQYF. Incomplete CDR3 DNA: TGTGCCAGCAGCCCAAGAGCGGGAACCTACGAG. The full variable domain, with the rest looked up from reference TRBV7-8 and TRBJ2-7, is GAGVSQSPRYKVAKRGQDVALRCDPISGHVSLFWYQQALGQGPEFLTYFQNEAQLDKSGLPSDRFFAERPEGSVSTLKIQRTQQEDSAVYLCASSPRAGTYEQYFGPGTRLTVT.

About this clone: The read ends 3 residues shy of where the CDR3 ends; the end is completed using the germline J gene. This chain links TRBV30 with TRBJ2-5; 7 nucleotides agree with TRBD2. Germline CDR1 and CDR2: GTSNPN and SVGIG (reference sequence). V shed 8 bases, J shed 0 bases, and the junction held 6 bases outside the gene matches. CDR3 length: 13 residues. CDR3 DNA (partial): TGTGCCAGGGGACTATCTGACCAAGAGACC. It is translated as CARGLSDQET. The complete CDR3 reads CARGLSDQETQYF. The full variable domain, in which reference TRBV30 and TRBJ2-5 provide the parts outside the CDR3, is SQTIHQWPATLVQPVGSPLSLECTVEGTSNPNLYWYRQAAGRGLQLLFYSVGIGQISSEVPQNLSASRPQDRQFILSSKKLLLSDSGFYLCARGLSDQETQYFGPGTRLLVL.

Of note for this clone: The read stops 3 residues short of the end of the CDR3; the missing end is completed from the germline J gene. This chain uses TRBV6-4 with TRBJ1-5; TRBD1 is a possible D gene (6 bases). The length of the CDR3 is 13 residues. Germline CDR1 and CDR2: MRHNA and SNTAGT. The germline V and J ends were trimmed by 10 bases and 3 bases, with 13 bases remaining between them. The sequenced CDR3 bases are TGTGCCACCGGACAGAAATACAATCAGCCC. It translates to CATGQKYNQP. The CDR3 reads in full as CATGQKYNQPQHF.

A note on this clone: The read ends 3 residues early relative to the CDR3; the germline J gene fills the gap. The chain couples TRBV6-2 or TRBV6-3 to TRBJ1-6; D unclear. This CDR3 contains 16 residues. V dropped 7 bases and J dropped 1 base, with 14 bases sitting between them. Germline lookup yields CDR1 MNHEY and CDR2 SVGEGT. Incomplete CDR3 DNA: TGTGCCAGCACCCCGACGCTGACATCCTATAATTCACCC. It translates to CASTPTLTSYNSP. In full, the CDR3 reads CASTPTLTSYNSPLHF.

In the case of this clone: The read ends 3 residues before the CDR3 terminus; that terminus is restored from the germline J gene. The genes are TRBV2 and TRBJ1-4; 9 nucleotides align to TRBD1. V was pared by 8 bases and J by 7 bases, with 5 bases of the junction left unmatched. Looked up from germline, CDR1 is SNHLY and CDR2 is FYNNEI. CDR3 length: 13 residues. CDR3 region: CASGRTGVEKLFF. The covered CDR3 bases are TGTGCCAGCGGACGGACAGGGGTTGAAAAA.

Of note for this clone: The CDR3 goes on 3 residues after the read ends, and that part is filled in from the germline J gene. The V gene is TRBV2, the J gene TRBJ2-3; 7 bases align to TRBD1. Germline CDR1 and CDR2: SNHLY and FYNNEI. The ends lost 6 bases at V and 3 bases at J; junction bases unmatched: 6. The CDR3 covers 14 residues. Here the CDR3 reads CASRPMTGTDTQYF. The CDR3 DNA, read in part, is TGTGCCAGCAGACCTATGACAGGGACAGATACG. The whole variable domain, filled in from reference TRBV2 and TRBJ2-3, reads EPEVTQTPSHQVTQMGQEVILRCVPISNHLYFYWYRQILGQKVEFLVSFYNNEISEKSEIFDDQFSVERPDGSNFTLKIRSTKLEDSAMYFCASRPMTGTDTQYFGPGTRLTVL.

With regard to this clone: The read comes to an end 3 residues before the CDR3 does, leaving the germline J gene to fill in the end. This rearrangement joins TRBV18 to TRBJ2-1; TRBD2 matches at 8 bases. Germline CDR1 KGHSH, CDR2 LQKENI. V shed 1 base, J shed 5 bases, and the junction held 4 bases outside the gene matches. The CDR3 has 15 residues. The CDR3 DNA, read in part, is TGTGCCAGCTCACCACGACTAGCGCTCGACAATGAG. Translated, it gives CASSPRLALDNE. The whole CDR3 is CASSPRLALDNEQFF.

A word on this clone: The observed sequence ends 3 residues before the CDR3 terminus, with the missing tail filled in from the germline J gene. V and J are TRBV5-1 and TRBJ2-7; 7 bases map to TRBD1. The CDR3 is 15 amino acids. The germline V gene encodes CDR1 SGHRS and CDR2 YFSETQ. V shed 4 bases, J shed 0 bases, and the junction held 7 bases outside the gene matches. The chain's CDR3 is CASSGWGQNSYEQYF. The sequenced part of the CDR3 DNA is TGCGCCAGCAGCGGGTGGGGACAGAACTCCTACGAG.

Comment on this clone: The read terminates 3 residues before the CDR3 end, so the remaining end is supplied by the germline J gene. The chain links TRBV2 to TRBJ1-5; no firm D call. The CDR3 is made up of 13 amino acids. In germline, CDR1 is SNHLY, CDR2 FYNNEI. Trimming took off 7 bases at V and 3 bases at J, with 10 bases between the two ends. CDR3 DNA, as far as it was read: TGTGCCAGCACCGCGATCCACAATCAGCCC. It translates to CASTAIHNQP. The full CDR3 is CASTAIHNQPQHF.

About this clone itself: The CDR3 end is not reached by the read, which stops 3 residues before it; the germline J gene fills it in. The gene calls are TRBV2 and TRBJ1-4; D remains unclear. The CDR3 has 11 residues. The germline V gene encodes CDR1 SNHLY and CDR2 FYNNEI. CDR3 in amino acids: CASSVSKELFF. The CDR3 DNA, read in part, is TGTGCCAGCAGTGTGAGTAAGGAA.

As for this clone: Sequencing ends 3 residues short of the CDR3 end; the germline J gene provides the rest. This chain uses TRBV19 with TRBJ1-6, with TRBD1 identical over 11 bases. J gave up 5 bases and V 5 bases, and 5 bases lay outside the gene matches. Germline CDR1 LNHDA, CDR2 SQIVND (reference sequence). CDR3 length: 16 amino acids. The sequenced part of the CDR3 DNA is TGTGCCAGTAGTTCCGGGACAGGGGGACATAATTCACCC. It specifies CASSSGTGGHNSP. The full CDR3 reads CASSSGTGGHNSPLHF.

CDR3 DNA, as far as it was read: TGTGCCAGCAGCCAAGATGGGCTTGGCGGAGGGGGCTTCAATGAG. This encodes CASSQDGLGGGGFNE. The CDR3 in full is CASSQDGLGGGGFNEQFF. V gene TRBV4-2 combines with J gene TRBJ2-1, with TRBD1 as a possible D gene (7 bases). The missing CDR3 end, 3 residues past where the read stops, is filled in from the germline J gene. This CDR3 has 18 residues. V lost 0 bases to trimming and J lost 6 bases, with 21 bases between them. Germline V gives CDR1 LGHNA, CDR2 YNFKEQ.

CDR3 DNA, as far as it was read: TGTGCCGACACGGGGGATGGGACTGAA. Its protein is CADTGDGTE. The CDR3 in full is CADTGDGTEAFF. The V and J genes are TRBV12-3 or TRBV12-4 and TRBJ1-1, with TRBD1 as a possible D gene (5 bases). The sequenced fragment ends 3 residues before the CDR3 boundary, so the rest is inferred from the germline J gene. The CDR3 length is 12 residues. V was trimmed by 11 bases and J by 5 bases, leaving 15 bases between them.

On this clone: The observed sequence ends 3 residues before the CDR3 terminus, with the missing tail filled in from the germline J gene. The chain recombines TRBV30 with TRBJ1-3; possibly TRBD1 for D (5 bases). CDR1 and CDR2 (germline): GTSNPN, SVGIG (reference sequence). Trimming removed 3 bases from V and 4 bases from J, with 10 bases in between. CDR3 size: 13 residues. The chain's CDR3 is CAWSVGAGNTIYF. CDR3 bases read: TGTGCCTGGAGCGTAGGGGCAGGAAACACC.

In the case of this clone: The read falls 3 residues short of the CDR3 end, and the missing part is taken from the germline J gene. This sequence joins TRBV9 and TRBJ2-7; perhaps TRBD2 as D (6 bases). The germline V and J ends were trimmed by 4 bases and 4 bases, with 18 bases remaining between them. Per the germline V gene, CDR1 is SGDLS and CDR2 is YYNGEE. The length of the CDR3 is 15 residues. Incomplete CDR3 DNA: TGTGCCAGCAGCAAAGGACTACCCGCCGATTACGAG. It specifies CASSKGLPADYE. The complete CDR3 protein is CASSKGLPADYEQYF.

On this clone: The CDR3 extends 3 residues past the end of the read, so its final part is completed from the germline J gene. This chain uses TRBV7-9 with TRBJ2-7; a weak D match, TRBD2 (5 bases). V was clipped by 3 bases and J by 3 bases, with 9 bases between them. The CDR3 is 13 residues long. The V gene's germline CDR1 is SEHNR and CDR2 FQNEAQ (reference sequence). The part of the CDR3 DNA that was read is TGTGCCAGCAGCTTTGCCGGGGACTACGAG. This codes for CASSFAGDYE. The whole CDR3 sequence is CASSFAGDYEQYF. Combining the CDR3 with reference TRBV7-9 and TRBJ2-7 gives the whole variable domain DTGVSQNPRHKITKRGQNVTFRCDPISEHNRLYWYRQTLGQGPEFLTYFQNEAQLEKSRLLSDRFSAERPKGSFSTLEIQRTEQGDSAMYLCASSFAGDYEQYFGPGTRLTVT.

Comments on this clone: With the read ending 3 residues before the CDR3 end, the germline J gene is used to fill in that end. The V gene is TRBV11-2, the J gene TRBJ2-2; weak D call: TRBD1 (5 bases). The length of the CDR3 is 15 residues. The germline V and J ends were trimmed by 4 bases and 4 bases, with 13 bases remaining between them. The V gene's germline CDR1 is SGHAT and CDR2 FQNNGV. CDR3 protein: CASSSAWGPTGELFF. The DNA read from the CDR3 is TGTGCCAGCAGCTCCGCGTGGGGCCCCACCGGGGAG.

Comments on this clone: With the read ending 3 residues before the CDR3 end, the germline J gene is used to fill in that end. The V call is TRBV19, the J call TRBJ2-7, with 11 nucleotides matching TRBD2. Trimming took 5 bases from V and 2 from J; bases not matched to a gene: 8. Germline V CDR1 and CDR2: LNHDA, SQIVND (reference sequence). This CDR3 comprises 16 residues. The CDR3 DNA, read in part, is TGTGCCAGTAGTCCCCCCTCTAGCGGGGGGACCTACGAG. It yields the protein CASSPPSSGGTYE. The CDR3 reads in full as CASSPPSSGGTYEQYF.

A note on this clone: The read comes to an end 3 residues before the CDR3 does, leaving the germline J gene to fill in the end. The rearrangement links TRBV12-3 or TRBV12-4 to TRBJ1-6; 8 nucleotides align to TRBD1. The trim removed 6 bases at V and 6 bases at J, leaving 7 bases unmatched. CDR3 length: 15 amino acids. CDR3 bases read: TGTGCCAGCAGCCACGGACAGGGTTTTAATTCACCC. Its translation is CASSHGQGFNSP. The whole CDR3 protein reads CASSHGQGFNSPLHF.